Listed below are T cell receptor beta chains from one sample, sequenced in a study of blood T cells in healthy people across ages. TCRdb re-derived calls from the 5' RACE reads in MiXCR, one entry per CDR3 protein. The data show some 900,000 distinct CDR3 sequences, around 48% seen once. The specimen sequenced was blood. Every receptor here comes from a man aged 25 to 40 in good health. The CDR3 runs from the conserved cysteine through the conserved F or W. A D gene is named only where the DNA matches it firmly. The size of a clone is reported for some rows only, either as once, few or many, or as a class for expanded clones.

V gene	J gene	D gene	clone size	CDR3 DNA	CDR3 protein
TRBV4-1	TRBJ2-4	TRBD2	-	TGCGCCAGCAGCCAAGAGGCAGGCGGGGGGAACATTCAGTACTTC	CASSQEAGGGNIQYF
TRBV10-3	TRBJ1-1	TRBD1	once	TGTGCCATCAGACAGGGGGAGACTGAAGCTTTCTTT	CAIRQGETEAFF
TRBV5-5	TRBJ2-5	-	-	TGTGCCAGCAGCTTAGGGGGGGGTGGAACAAGTAAGACCCAGTACTTC	CASSLGGGGTSKTQYF
TRBV6-2/TRBV6-3	TRBJ2-1	-	few	TGTGCCAGCAGAACAGGGGAGGCGGTCTACAATGAGCAGTTCTTC	CASRTGEAVYNEQFF
TRBV28	TRBJ2-7	TRBD1	-	TGTGCCAGCAGTGCACCGGGACAGGACCTTCTTGCCTACGAGCAGTACTTC	CASSAPGQDLLAYEQYF
TRBV7-2	TRBJ2-3	TRBD2	-	TGTGCCAGCAGCTTACCGTTAGCGGGGGGAGATACGCAGTATTTT	CASSLPLAGGDTQYF
TRBV6-1	TRBJ2-1	-	-	TGTGCCAGCACAGATGGGGGGAGCTCCTACAATGAGCAGTTCTTC	CASTDGGSSYNEQFF
TRBV29-1	TRBJ1-6	TRBD1	-	TGCAGCGTTACATCGGGACAGGGGGCTGAATCACCCCTCCACTTT	CSVTSGQGAESPLHF
TRBV2	TRBJ1-2	-	-	TGTGCCAGCAGGGCGGCGGAGGGCCTTTCTGGCTACACCTTC	CASRAAEGLSGYTF
TRBV6-1	TRBJ2-3	-	few	TGTGCCAGCACCCCCAAGGGGGGACATACGCAGTATTTT	CASTPKGGHTQYF
TRBV24-1	TRBJ2-3	-	once	TGTGCCACCAGTGATTTAGTTACGCAGTATTTT	CATSDLVTQYF
TRBV29-1	TRBJ2-5	-	-	TGCAGCGTTGTGAGGCAGTGGAGAGAGACCCAGTACTTC	CSVVRQWRETQYF
TRBV7-6	TRBJ2-1	-	-	TGTGCCAGCAGCCACCTGACTAGCTCCTACAATGAGCAGTTCTTC	CASSHLTSSYNEQFF
TRBV12-3/TRBV12-4	TRBJ1-2	-	few	TGTGCCAGCAGTTCCCAACCGGGGAGGGGCTACACCTTC	CASSSQPGRGYTF
TRBV20-1	TRBJ2-1	TRBD2	few	TGCAGTGCTGACTTTAGCGGGGATCACAATGAGCAGTTCTTC	CSADFSGDHNEQFF
TRBV12-3/TRBV12-4	TRBJ1-2	-	-	TGTGCCAGCAGTTTTGGGGGGATCGGCGATGGCTACACCTTC	CASSFGGIGDGYTF
TRBV6-1	TRBJ1-4	-	many	TGTGCCAGCTCTCGGACGGCTGAAAATGAAAAACTGTTTTTT	CASSRTAENEKLFF
TRBV5-1	TRBJ2-5	-	-	TGCGCCAGCAGCTCTAACTACGAGACCCAGTACTTC	CASSSNYETQYF
TRBV27	TRBJ2-7	TRBD1	-	TGTGCCGGCAACCCCCTAGGACAGGGCGAGCAGTACTTC	CAGNPLGQGEQYF
TRBV21-1	TRBJ2-3	-	few	TGTGCCCCGCCAGCAGGTCACCCCCCGGCAGATACGCAGTATTTT	CAPPAGHPPADTQYF
TRBV7-9	TRBJ2-7	-	-	TGTGCCAGCAGCTTAGTGCCGGTCGGACAGTTCTACGAGCAGTACTTC	CASSLVPVGQFYEQYF
TRBV7-2	TRBJ1-4	-	-	TGTACCAGCAGCTTCTCGGGCGTCTCTAATGAAAAACTGTTTTTT	CTSSFSGVSNEKLFF
TRBV6-5	TRBJ2-1	-	-	TGTGCCAGCAGTTACACAGGTAACTACAATGAGCAGTTCTTC	CASSYTGNYNEQFF
TRBV3-1	TRBJ1-5	-	-	TGTGCCAGCAGCTCTAACTGGACCGATTCAGGCCAAAATAGCAATCAGCCCCAGCATTTT	CASSSNWTDSGQNSNQPQHF
TRBV14	TRBJ1-1	-	many	TGTGCCAGCAGCCAAGATCGAGAGGGGGGCCGTAGAACTGAAGCTTTCTTT	CASSQDREGGRRTEAFF
TRBV6-5	TRBJ2-3	-	-	TGTGCCAGCAGACGAACTAGACCGGATACGCAGTATTTT	CASRRTRPDTQYF
TRBV10-3	TRBJ2-1	-	once	TGTGCCATCACGGCGGGGCTTAATGAGCAGTTCTTC	CAITAGLNEQFF
TRBV29-1	TRBJ1-5	-	-	TGCAGCGTTGAGAAAGAGCAGCTTAATCAGCCCCAGCATTTT	CSVEKEQLNQPQHF
TRBV2	TRBJ1-5	-	few	TGTGCCAGCAGCGTCTGGGGGAGCAATCAGCCCCAGCATTTT	CASSVWGSNQPQHF
TRBV10-3	TRBJ2-5	-	-	TGTGCCATCAAGGTTGGTCTCCAGCCCCAAGGGGAGACCCAGTACTTC	CAIKVGLQPQGETQYF
TRBV7-2	TRBJ2-1	TRBD2	-	TGTGCCAGCAGCACGACTAGCGGGGTGAACAATGAGCAGTTCTTC	CASSTTSGVNNEQFF
TRBV18	TRBJ2-7	-	many	TGTGCCAGCTCGCTAAATCTAGGGGGGAGCTCCTACGAGCAGTACTTC	CASSLNLGGSSYEQYF
TRBV5-1	TRBJ2-1	TRBD2	-	TGCGCCAGCAGCTCCCCTAGCGGGGGCATTTACAATGAGCAGTTCTTC	CASSSPSGGIYNEQFF
TRBV28	TRBJ2-7	-	-	TGTGCCAGCAGTTCCCCAGGAACAGGCGATAACTACGAGCAGTACTTC	CASSSPGTGDNYEQYF
TRBV12-3/TRBV12-4	TRBJ2-1	TRBD1	few	TGTGCCAGCAGTTTTAGGGGGCATGAGCAGTTCTTC	CASSFRGHEQFF
TRBV30	TRBJ1-5	-	-	TGTGCCTGGGGGAGGGGGGCGCGCGGCAATCAGCCCCAGCATTTT	CAWGRGARGNQPQHF